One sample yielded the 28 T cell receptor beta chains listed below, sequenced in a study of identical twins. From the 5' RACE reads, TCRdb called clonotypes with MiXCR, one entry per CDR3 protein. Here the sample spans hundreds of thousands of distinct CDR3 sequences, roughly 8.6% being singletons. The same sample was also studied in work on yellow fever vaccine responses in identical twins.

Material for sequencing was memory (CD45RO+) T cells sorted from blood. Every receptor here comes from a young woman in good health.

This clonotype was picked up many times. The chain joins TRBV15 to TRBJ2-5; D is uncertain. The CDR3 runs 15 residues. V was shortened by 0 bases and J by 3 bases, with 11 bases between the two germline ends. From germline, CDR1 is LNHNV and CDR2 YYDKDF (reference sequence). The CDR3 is CATSRDLYWEETQYF. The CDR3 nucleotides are TGTGCCACCAGCAGAGATCTCTACTGGGAAGAGACCCAGTACTTC.

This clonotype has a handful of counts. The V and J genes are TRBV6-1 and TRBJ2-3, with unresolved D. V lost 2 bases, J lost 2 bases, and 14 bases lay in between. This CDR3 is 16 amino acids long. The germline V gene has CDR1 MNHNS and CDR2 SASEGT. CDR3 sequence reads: CASSEYGWTDTDTQYF. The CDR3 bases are TGTGCCAGCAGTGAATACGGATGGACCGACACAGATACGCAGTATTTT.

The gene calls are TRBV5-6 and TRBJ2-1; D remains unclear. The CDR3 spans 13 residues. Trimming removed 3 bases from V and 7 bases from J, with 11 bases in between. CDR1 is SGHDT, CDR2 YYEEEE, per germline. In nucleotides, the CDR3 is TGTGCCAGCAGCTCCCCCCGCGGTAATGAGCAGTTCTTC. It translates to CASSSPRGNEQFF.

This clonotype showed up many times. CDR3 DNA sequence: TGTGCCAGCAGCCAAGTTACTATTACATCCATTCGCCGAGGTCCGGGGAAAACAGATACGCAGTATTTT. Residues: CASSQVTITSIRRGPGKTDTQYF. V and J are TRBV4-2 and TRBJ2-3; D is possibly TRBD2 (5 bases). Trimming pared 1 base from V and 3 bases from J, leaving 35 bases between. Germline V gives CDR1 LGHNA, CDR2 YNFKEQ. The CDR3 is 23 amino acids.

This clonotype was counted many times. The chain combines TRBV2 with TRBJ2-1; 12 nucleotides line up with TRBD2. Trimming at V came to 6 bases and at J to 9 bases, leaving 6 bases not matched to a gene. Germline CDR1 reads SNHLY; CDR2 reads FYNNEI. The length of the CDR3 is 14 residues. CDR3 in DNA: TGTGCCAGCAGCCTAGCGGGGGGGCATGGTGAGCAGTTCTTC. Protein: CASSLAGGHGEQFF.

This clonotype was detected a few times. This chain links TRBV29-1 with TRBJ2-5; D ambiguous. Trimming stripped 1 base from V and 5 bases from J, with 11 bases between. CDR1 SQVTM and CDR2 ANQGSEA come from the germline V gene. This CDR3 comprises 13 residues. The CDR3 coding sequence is TGCAGCGTTGAAGTATCCGGAACGGAGACCCAGTACTTC. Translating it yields CSVEVSGTETQYF.

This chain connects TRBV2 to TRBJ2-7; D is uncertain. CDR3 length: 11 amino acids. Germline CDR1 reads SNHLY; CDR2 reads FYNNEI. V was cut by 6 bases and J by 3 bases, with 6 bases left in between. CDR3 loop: CASRWFYEQYF. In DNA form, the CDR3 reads TGTGCCAGCAGATGGTTCTACGAGCAGTACTTC.

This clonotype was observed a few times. The CDR3 DNA follows: TGTGCCAGCCTTCAACGGACAGGGCTTAGCTCTGGGGCCAACGTCCTGACTTTC. This sequence encodes CASLQRTGLSSGANVLTF. This rearrangement joins TRBV28 to TRBJ2-6; 8 positions match TRBD1. CDR1 MDHEN and CDR2 SYDVKM come from the germline V gene. This CDR3 is 18 amino acids long. V gave up 8 bases and J gave up 0 bases; unmatched junction bases: 12.

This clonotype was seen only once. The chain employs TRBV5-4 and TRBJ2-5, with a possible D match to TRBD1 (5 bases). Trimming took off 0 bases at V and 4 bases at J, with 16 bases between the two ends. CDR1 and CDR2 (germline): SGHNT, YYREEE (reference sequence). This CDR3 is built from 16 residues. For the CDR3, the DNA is TGTGCCAGCAGCTTGGCCCTCATAGGGGCGGCAGAGACCCAGTACTTC. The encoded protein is CASSLALIGAAETQYF.

CDR3 sequence (DNA): TGCGCCAGCAGCCAAGATCGGCGCGGGGGGGCGGAGACCCAGTACTTC. Translation gives CASSQDRRGGAETQYF. The chain has TRBV4-1 and TRBJ2-5; TRBD2 matches 9 bases. The CDR3 totals 16 residues. Germline CDR1 and CDR2: MGHRA and YSYEKL. V trimming: 0 bases; J trimming: 5 bases; junction bases outside the gene matches: 7.

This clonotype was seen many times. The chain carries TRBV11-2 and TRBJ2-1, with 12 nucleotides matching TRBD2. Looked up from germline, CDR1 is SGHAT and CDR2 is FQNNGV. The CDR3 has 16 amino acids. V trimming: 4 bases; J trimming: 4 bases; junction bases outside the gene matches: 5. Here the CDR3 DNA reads TGTGCCAGCAGCTCCCGACTAGCGGGGGTTTACAATGAGCAGTTCTTC. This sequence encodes CASSSRLAGVYNEQFF.

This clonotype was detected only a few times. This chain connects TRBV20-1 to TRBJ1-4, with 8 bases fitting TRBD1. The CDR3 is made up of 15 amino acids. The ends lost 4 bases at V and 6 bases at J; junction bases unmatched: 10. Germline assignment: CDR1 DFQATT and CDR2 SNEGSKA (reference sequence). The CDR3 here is CSATVDRGYYEKLFF. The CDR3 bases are TGCAGTGCTACAGTCGACAGGGGATATTATGAAAAACTGTTTTTT.

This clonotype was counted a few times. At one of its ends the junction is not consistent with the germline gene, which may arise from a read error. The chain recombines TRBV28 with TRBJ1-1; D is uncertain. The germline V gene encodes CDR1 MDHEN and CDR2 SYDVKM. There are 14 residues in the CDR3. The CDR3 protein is CASSLEQVNTGAFF. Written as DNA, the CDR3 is TGTGCCAGCAGTTTGGAACAAGTGAACACTGGAGCTTTCTTT.

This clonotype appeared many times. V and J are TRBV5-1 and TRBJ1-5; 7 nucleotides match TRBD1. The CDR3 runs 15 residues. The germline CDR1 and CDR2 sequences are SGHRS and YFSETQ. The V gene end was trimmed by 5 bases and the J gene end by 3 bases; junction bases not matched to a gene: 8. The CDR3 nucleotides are TGCGCCAGCAGTGTGGAGGGGGCCCACAATCAGCCCCAGCATTTT. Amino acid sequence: CASSVEGAHNQPQHF.

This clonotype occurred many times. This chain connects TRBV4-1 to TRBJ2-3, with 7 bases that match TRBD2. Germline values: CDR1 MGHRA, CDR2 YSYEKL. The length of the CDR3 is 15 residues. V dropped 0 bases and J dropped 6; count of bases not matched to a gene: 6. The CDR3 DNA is TGCGCCAGCAGCCAAGATGGCGGGAGTGGGGATACGCAGTATTTT. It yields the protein CASSQDGGSGDTQYF.

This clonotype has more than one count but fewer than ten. CDR3 sequence reads: CASSREIGSSYNEQFF. CDR3 nucleotide sequence: TGTGCCAGCAGTCGAGAAATAGGGAGCTCCTACAATGAGCAGTTCTTC. This chain uses TRBV6-1 with TRBJ2-1; possible D gene TRBD2, 5 bases. This CDR3 has 16 residues. Trimming took 5 bases from V and 0 from J, leaving 14 bases between them. Germline V lookup: CDR1 MNHNS, CDR2 SASEGT.

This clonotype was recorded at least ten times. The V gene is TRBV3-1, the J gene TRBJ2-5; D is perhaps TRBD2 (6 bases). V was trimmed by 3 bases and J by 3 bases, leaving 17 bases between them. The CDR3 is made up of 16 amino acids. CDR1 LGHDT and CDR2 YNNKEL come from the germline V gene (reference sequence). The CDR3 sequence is CASSHEPSVVEETQYF. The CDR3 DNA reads TGTGCCAGCAGCCATGAGCCTAGCGTAGTAGAAGAGACCCAGTACTTC.

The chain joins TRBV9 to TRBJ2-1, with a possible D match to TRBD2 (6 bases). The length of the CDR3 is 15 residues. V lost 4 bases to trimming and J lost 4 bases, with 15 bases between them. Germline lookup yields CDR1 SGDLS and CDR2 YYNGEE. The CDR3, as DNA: TGTGCCAGCAGCCGTCCCTCAGGGAGGTACAATGAGCAGTTCTTC. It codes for CASSRPSGRYNEQFF.

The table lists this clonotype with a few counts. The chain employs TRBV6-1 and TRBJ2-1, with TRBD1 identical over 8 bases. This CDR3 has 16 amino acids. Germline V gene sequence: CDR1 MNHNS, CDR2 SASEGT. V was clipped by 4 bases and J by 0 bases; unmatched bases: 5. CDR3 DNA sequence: TGTGCCAGCAGTGGGACAGGGTTGAGCTCCTACAATGAGCAGTTCTTC. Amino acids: CASSGTGLSSYNEQFF.

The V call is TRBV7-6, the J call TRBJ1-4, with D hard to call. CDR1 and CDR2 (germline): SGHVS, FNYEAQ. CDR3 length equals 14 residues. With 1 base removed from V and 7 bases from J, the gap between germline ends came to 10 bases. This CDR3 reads CASSLVGGGEKLFF. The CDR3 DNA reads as TGTGCCAGCAGCTTAGTCGGTGGAGGTGAAAAACTGTTTTTT.

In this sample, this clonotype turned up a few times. The chain's CDR3 is CASSSTGPAETQYF. CDR3 bases: TGTGCCAGCAGCTCAACGGGCCCAGCGGAGACCCAGTACTTC. The V call is TRBV7-2, the J call TRBJ2-5; D is ambiguous. V lost 4 bases, J lost 5 bases, and 14 bases lay in between. The V gene's germline CDR1 is SGHTA and CDR2 FQGNSA. This CDR3 is 14 amino acids long.

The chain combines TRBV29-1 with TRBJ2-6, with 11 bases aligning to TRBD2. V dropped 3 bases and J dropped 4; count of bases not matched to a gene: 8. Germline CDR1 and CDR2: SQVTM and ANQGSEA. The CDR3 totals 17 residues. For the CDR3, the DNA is TGCAGCGTTGAGGCTAGCGGGAGGTCATCAGGGGCCAACGTCCTGACTTTC. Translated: CSVEASGRSSGANVLTF.

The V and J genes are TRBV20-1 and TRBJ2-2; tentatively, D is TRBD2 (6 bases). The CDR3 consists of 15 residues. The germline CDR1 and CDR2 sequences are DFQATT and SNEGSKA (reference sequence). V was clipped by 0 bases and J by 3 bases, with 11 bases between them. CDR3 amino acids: CSARDLLADTGELFF. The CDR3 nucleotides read TGCAGTGCTAGAGACTTACTAGCAGACACCGGGGAGCTGTTTTTT.

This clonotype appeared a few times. The CDR3 here is CSVGGASSNHEQYF. CDR3 coding DNA: TGCAGCGTCGGAGGGGCGTCTAGTAATCACGAGCAGTACTTC. The genes are TRBV29-1 and TRBJ2-7; D is perhaps TRBD2 (6 bases). Trimming pared 6 bases from V and 5 bases from J, leaving 20 bases between. The germline V gene encodes CDR1 SQVTM and CDR2 ANQGSEA. This CDR3 contains 14 residues.

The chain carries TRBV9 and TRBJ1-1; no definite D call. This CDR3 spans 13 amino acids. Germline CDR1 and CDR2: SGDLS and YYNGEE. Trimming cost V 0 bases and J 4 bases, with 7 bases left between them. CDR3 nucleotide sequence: TGTGCCAGCAGCGTAGATACGACCACTGAAGCTTTCTTT. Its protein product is CASSVDTTTEAFF.

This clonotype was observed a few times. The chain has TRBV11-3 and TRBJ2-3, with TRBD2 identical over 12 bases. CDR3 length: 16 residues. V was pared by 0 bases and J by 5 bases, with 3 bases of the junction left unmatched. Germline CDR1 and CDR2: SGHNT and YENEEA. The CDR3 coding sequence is TGTGCCAGCAGCTTAGATGCGGGACTAGCGGGAGATACGCAGTATTTT. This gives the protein CASSLDAGLAGDTQYF. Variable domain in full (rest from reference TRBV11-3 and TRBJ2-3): EAGVVQSPRYKIIEKKQPVAFWCNPISGHNTLYWYLQNLGQGPELLIRYENEEAVDDSQLPKDRFSAERLKGVDSTLKIQPAELGDSAVYLCASSLDAGLAGDTQYFGPGTRLTVL.

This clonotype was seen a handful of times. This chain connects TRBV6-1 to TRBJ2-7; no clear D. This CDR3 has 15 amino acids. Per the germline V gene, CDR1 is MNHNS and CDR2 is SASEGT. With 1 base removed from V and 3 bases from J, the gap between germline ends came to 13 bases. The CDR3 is CASSEDGQEIYEQYF. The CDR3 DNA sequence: TGTGCCAGCAGTGAAGACGGGCAGGAGATCTACGAGCAGTACTTC.

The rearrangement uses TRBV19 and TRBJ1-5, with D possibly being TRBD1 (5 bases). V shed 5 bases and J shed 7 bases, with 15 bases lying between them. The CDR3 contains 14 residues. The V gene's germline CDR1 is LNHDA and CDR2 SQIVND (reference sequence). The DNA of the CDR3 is TGTGCCAGTAGTCCCAGGGAGCGGGGCCAGCCCCAGCATTTT. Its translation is CASSPRERGQPQHF.